Shown below are 14 T cell receptor beta chains from a single sample sequenced in a study of blood T cell repertoires in COVID-19. Measured with immunoSEQ multiplex PCR; TCRdb has only the in-frame clones, and not every one. The repertoire consists of approximately 300,000 clones, with around 90% occurring once and the leading ten covering 3.7%. The sample was peripheral blood. The receptors originated from a middle-aged woman with acute or convalescent COVID-19.

The chain employs TRBV2 and TRBJ1-1, with TRBD1 matching over 8 bases. With 4 bases clipped from V and 5 bases from J, the junction kept 9 bases outside the gene matches. The CDR3 extends over 15 amino acids. Germline CDR1 SNHLY, CDR2 FYNNEI. The CDR3 spells CASSGTQGARTEAFF. The DNA for the CDR3 is TGTGCCAGCAGTGGAACTCAGGGGGCTCGAACTGAAGCTTTCTTT.

Here the CDR3 reads CASSVPWTSGGHTYNEQFF. The CDR3 DNA reads TGTGCCAGCAGTGTACCTTGGACTAGCGGGGGCCATACCTACAATGAGCAGTTCTTC. The chain employs TRBV2 and TRBJ2-1; 13 nucleotides match TRBD2. Germline V gene sequence: CDR1 SNHLY, CDR2 FYNNEI. V lost 4 bases, J lost 2 bases, and 11 bases stayed unmatched. CDR3 length equals 19 residues.

The chain combines TRBV5-1 with TRBJ1-2, with TRBD1 as a possible D gene (6 bases). The V and J ends lost 4 bases and 5 bases respectively, with 12 bases between them. Per the germline V gene, CDR1 is SGHRS and CDR2 is YFSETQ. This CDR3 is 13 amino acids long. The CDR3 DNA reads TGCGCCAGCAGCCCCAGCCAGGGGTATGGCTACACCTTC. Translation: CASSPSQGYGYTF.

In its sample, this clone was seen once. The chain recombines TRBV4-1 with TRBJ1-5; 8 nucleotides agree with TRBD1. CDR3 length equals 15 residues. Germline-derived CDR1 and CDR2 are MGHRA and YSYEKL. The V and J ends lost 0 bases and 6 bases, in that order; junction bases with no gene match: 4. CDR3 DNA sequence: TGCGCCAGCAGCCAAGATGACAGGGGTGGTCAGCCCCAGCATTTT. Protein: CASSQDDRGGQPQHF.

This chain connects TRBV7-9 to TRBJ2-3; D not resolved. Germline V gene data show CDR1 as SEHNR and CDR2 as FQNEAQ (reference sequence). V shed 5 bases and J shed 6 bases, with 15 bases lying between them. CDR3 size: 14 residues. CDR3: CASSDGLVGDTQYF. CDR3 sequence (DNA): TGTGCCAGCAGCGACGGGTTAGTCGGTGATACGCAGTATTTT. The full variable domain, completed using reference TRBV7-9 and TRBJ2-3, is DTGVSQNPRHKITKRGQNVTFRCDPISEHNRLYWYRQTLGQGPEFLTYFQNEAQLEKSRLLSDRFSAERPKGSFSTLEIQRTEQGDSAMYLCASSDGLVGDTQYFGPGTRLTVL.

The chain links TRBV6-5 to TRBJ1-3, with TRBD1 as a possible D gene (6 bases). The V and J ends lost 10 bases and 2 bases respectively, with 12 bases between them. Germline V CDR1 and CDR2: MNHEY, SVGAGI. This CDR3 is 13 amino acids long. The CDR3 DNA reads as TGTGCCACCCACGGGGGGCCTGGAAACACCATATATTTT. Translated: CATHGGPGNTIYF.

This chain joins TRBV30 and TRBJ1-6; TRBD1 might be the D (5 bases). In germline, CDR1 is GTSNPN, CDR2 SVGIG (reference sequence). The CDR3 extends over 17 amino acids. Deletions cut 7 bases from V and 5 bases from J, with 24 bases between. The CDR3 region is CALKPGLTPINNSPLHF. The CDR3 nucleotides read TGTGCCTTAAAGCCGGGACTCACTCCAATTAATAATTCACCCCTCCACTTT.

V and J are TRBV20-1 and TRBJ2-3; weak D call: TRBD2 (6 bases). Germline V CDR1 and CDR2: DFQATT, SNEGSKA (reference sequence). This CDR3 spans 11 amino acids. The ends were cut back, 0 bases at V and 9 bases at J, with 7 bases in the middle. In DNA form, the CDR3 reads TGCAGTGCTAGAGATCGGGGGACGCAGTATTTT. This encodes CSARDRGTQYF.

The V gene is TRBV1, the J gene TRBJ1-5; the table's D call, TRBD1, was not checked against the DNA. TRBV1 is labeled a pseudogene. The CDR3 has 15 residues. In DNA form, the CDR3 reads TGCACCAGCAGCCAAGAATCCAGTAGCAATCAGCCCCAGCATTTT. Protein product: CTSSQESSSNQPQHF.

This clone showed up just once. This chain links TRBV2 with TRBJ1-3; 7 positions match TRBD1. From germline, CDR1 is SNHLY and CDR2 FYNNEI. CDR3 size: 18 residues. V shed 2 bases, J shed 4 bases, and the junction held 14 bases outside the gene matches. This CDR3 reads CASSETFTGALWGNTIYF. The CDR3 nucleotides are TGTGCCAGCAGTGAAACCTTTACAGGGGCCCTATGGGGAAACACCATATATTTT.

The chain carries TRBV5-5 and TRBJ2-7; 9 positions match TRBD1. The CDR3 length is 16 residues. Unmatched junction bases numbered 11, after V lost 3 bases and J lost 4 bases. CDR1 SGHKS and CDR2 YYEKEE come from the germline V gene (reference sequence). The CDR3 is CASSSGPRDRAYEQYV. In DNA, the CDR3 is TGTGCCAGCAGCTCCGGACCCCGGGACAGGGCTTACGAGCAGTACGTC.

This sequence joins TRBV18 and TRBJ2-7; the D gene is possibly TRBD1 (6 bases). Germline CDR1 reads KGHSH; CDR2 reads LQKENI. The CDR3 length is 15 residues. V was cut by 3 bases and J by 5 bases, with 17 bases left in between. CDR3 amino acids: CASSPGQLLSHEQYV. CDR3 nucleotide sequence: TGTGCCAGCTCACCCGGACAGTTGTTGTCTCACGAGCAGTACGTC.

The V call is TRBV7-8, the J call TRBJ2-3; TRBD1 is a possible D gene (5 bases). The CDR3 has 13 amino acids. V was pared by 6 bases and J by 1 base, with 8 bases between. Germline lookup yields CDR1 SGHVS and CDR2 FQNEAQ. The CDR3 sequence: CASRAGRTDTQYF. The CDR3, as DNA: TGTGCCAGCAGAGCAGGGCGCACAGATACGCAGTATTTT.

The chain employs TRBV19 and TRBJ1-6, with 9 bases that match TRBD1. This CDR3 comprises 19 residues. V dropped 1 base and J dropped 0; count of bases not matched to a gene: 7. Germline CDR1 is LNHDA and CDR2 is SQIVND (reference sequence). The CDR3 region is CASSIAGTGTLSYNSPLHF. In DNA form, the CDR3 reads TGTGCCAGTAGTATAGCAGGGACAGGGACCCTCTCCTATAATTCACCCCTCCACTTT.